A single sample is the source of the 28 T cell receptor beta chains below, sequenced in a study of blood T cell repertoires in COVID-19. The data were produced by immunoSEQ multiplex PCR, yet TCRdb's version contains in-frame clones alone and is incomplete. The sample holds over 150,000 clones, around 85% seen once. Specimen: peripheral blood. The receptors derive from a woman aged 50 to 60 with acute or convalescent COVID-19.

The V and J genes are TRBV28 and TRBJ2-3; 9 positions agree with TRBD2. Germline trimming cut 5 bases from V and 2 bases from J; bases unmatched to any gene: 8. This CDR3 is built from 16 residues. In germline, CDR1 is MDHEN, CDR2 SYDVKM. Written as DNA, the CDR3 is TGTGCCAGCAGTCCCGTAGCGGGAGAACCCACAGATACGCAGTATTTT. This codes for CASSPVAGEPTDTQYF.

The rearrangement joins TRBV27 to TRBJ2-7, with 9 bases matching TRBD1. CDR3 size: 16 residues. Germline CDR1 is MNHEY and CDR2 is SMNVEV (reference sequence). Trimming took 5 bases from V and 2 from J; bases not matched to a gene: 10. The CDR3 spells CASSLQGGQGTYEQYF. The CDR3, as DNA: TGTGCCAGCAGTCTTCAAGGGGGACAGGGCACCTACGAGCAGTACTTC.

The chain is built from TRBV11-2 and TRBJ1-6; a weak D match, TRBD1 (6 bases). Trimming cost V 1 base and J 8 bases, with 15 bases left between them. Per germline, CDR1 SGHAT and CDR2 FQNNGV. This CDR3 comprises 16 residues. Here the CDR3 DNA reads TGTGCCAGCAGCTTAGTGGGGGGGCAAAGGCATTCACCCCTCCACTTT. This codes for CASSLVGGQRHSPLHF.

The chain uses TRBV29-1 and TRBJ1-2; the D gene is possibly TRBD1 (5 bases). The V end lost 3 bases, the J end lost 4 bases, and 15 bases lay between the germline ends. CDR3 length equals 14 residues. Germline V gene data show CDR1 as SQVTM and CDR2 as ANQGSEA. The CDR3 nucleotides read TGCAGCGTTGAGGGGCTACCCATAGTCTATGGCTACACCTTC. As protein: CSVEGLPIVYGYTF.

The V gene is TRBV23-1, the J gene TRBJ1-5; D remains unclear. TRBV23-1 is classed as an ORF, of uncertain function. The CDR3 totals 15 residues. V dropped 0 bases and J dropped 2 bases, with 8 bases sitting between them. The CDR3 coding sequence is TGCGCCAGCAGTCAATCAGGTGGGCGCAATCAGCCCCAGCATTTT. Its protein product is CASSQSGGRNQPQHF.

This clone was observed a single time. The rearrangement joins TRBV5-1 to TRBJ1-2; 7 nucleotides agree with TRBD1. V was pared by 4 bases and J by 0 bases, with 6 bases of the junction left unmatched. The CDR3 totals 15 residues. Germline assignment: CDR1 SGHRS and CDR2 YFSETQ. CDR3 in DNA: TGCGCCAGCAGCGCATCCGGGACAGCTAACTATGGCTACACCTTC. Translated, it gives CASSASGTANYGYTF.

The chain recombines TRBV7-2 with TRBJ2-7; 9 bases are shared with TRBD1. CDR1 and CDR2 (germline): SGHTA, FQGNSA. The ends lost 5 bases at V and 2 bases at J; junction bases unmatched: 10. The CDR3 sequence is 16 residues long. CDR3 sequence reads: CASSPRDREAPYEQYF. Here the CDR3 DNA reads TGTGCCAGCAGCCCGAGGGACAGGGAGGCCCCCTACGAGCAGTACTTC.

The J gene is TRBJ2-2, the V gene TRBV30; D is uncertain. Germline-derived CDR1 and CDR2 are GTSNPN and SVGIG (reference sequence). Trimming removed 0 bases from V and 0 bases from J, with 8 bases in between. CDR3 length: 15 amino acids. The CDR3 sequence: CAWSVLNTNTGELFF. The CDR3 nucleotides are TGTGCCTGGAGTGTACTAAATACGAACACCGGGGAGCTGTTTTTT.

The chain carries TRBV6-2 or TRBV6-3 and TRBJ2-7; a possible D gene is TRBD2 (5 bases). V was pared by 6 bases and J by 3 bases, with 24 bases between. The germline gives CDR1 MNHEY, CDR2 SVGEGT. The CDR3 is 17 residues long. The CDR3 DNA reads TGTGCCAGCAGCCCACTACCTCCAGGACGGGATCGCTACGAGCAGTACTTC. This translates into CASSPLPPGRDRYEQYF.

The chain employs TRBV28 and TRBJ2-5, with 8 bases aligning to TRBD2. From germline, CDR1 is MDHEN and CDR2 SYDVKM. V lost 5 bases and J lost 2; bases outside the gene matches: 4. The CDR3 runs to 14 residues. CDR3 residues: CASSVAGSQETQYF. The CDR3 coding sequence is TGTGCCAGCAGTGTAGCGGGAAGTCAAGAGACCCAGTACTTC.

The CDR3 loop reads CASSPRQGADEQFF. CDR3 in DNA: TGTGCCAGCTCACCGCGACAGGGGGCAGATGAGCAGTTCTTC. The V and J genes are TRBV18 and TRBJ2-1, with TRBD1 matching 10 bases. This CDR3 has 14 amino acids. Germline values: CDR1 KGHSH, CDR2 LQKENI. J gave up 8 bases and V 3 bases, and 4 bases lay outside the gene matches.

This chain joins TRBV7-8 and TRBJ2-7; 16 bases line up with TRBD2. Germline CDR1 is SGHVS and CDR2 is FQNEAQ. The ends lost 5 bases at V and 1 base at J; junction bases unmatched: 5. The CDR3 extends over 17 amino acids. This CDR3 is CASSPGTSGRGSYEQYF. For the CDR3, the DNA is TGTGCCAGCAGCCCGGGGACTAGCGGGAGGGGATCCTACGAGCAGTACTTC.

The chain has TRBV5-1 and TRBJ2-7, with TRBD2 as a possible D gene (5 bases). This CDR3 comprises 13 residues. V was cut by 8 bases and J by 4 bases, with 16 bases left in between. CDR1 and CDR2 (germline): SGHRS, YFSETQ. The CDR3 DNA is TGCGCCAGTCGGGAAAATTCGAAATACGAGCAGTACTTC. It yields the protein CASRENSKYEQYF.

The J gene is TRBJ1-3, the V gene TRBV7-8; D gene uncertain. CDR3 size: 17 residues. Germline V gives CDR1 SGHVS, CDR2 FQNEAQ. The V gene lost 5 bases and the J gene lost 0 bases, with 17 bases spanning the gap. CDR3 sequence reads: CASSRMNGQSSGNTIYF. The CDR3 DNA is TGTGCCAGCAGCCGCATGAATGGGCAGAGCTCTGGAAACACCATATATTTT.

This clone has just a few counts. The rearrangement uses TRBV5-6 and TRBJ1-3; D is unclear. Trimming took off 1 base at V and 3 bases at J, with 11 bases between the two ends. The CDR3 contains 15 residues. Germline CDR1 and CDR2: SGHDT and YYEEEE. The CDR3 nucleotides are TGTGCCAGCAGCTTGTATTTCGGGGTTGGAAACACCATATATTTT. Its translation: CASSLYFGVGNTIYF.

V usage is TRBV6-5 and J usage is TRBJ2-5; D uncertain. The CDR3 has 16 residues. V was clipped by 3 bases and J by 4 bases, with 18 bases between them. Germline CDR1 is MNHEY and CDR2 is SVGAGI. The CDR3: CASSYRVTISLETQYF. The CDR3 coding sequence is TGTGCCAGCAGTTATCGCGTAACTATATCGTTAGAGACCCAGTACTTC.

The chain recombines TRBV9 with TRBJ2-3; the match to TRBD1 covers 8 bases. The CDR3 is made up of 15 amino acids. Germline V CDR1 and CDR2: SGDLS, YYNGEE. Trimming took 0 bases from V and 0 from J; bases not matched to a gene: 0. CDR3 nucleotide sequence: TGTGCCAGCAGCGTAGGACAGGGGAGCACAGATACGCAGTATTTT. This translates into CASSVGQGSTDTQYF.

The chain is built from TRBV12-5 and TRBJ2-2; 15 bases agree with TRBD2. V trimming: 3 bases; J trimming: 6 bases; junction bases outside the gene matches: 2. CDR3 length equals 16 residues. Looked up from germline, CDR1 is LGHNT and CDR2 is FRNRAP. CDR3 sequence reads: CASGFGLAGGSGELFF. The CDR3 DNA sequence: TGTGCTAGTGGTTTCGGACTAGCGGGGGGGTCCGGGGAGCTGTTTTTT. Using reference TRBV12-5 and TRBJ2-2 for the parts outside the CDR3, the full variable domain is DARVTQTPRHKVTEMGQEVTMRCQPILGHNTVFWYRQTMMQGLELLAYFRNRAPLDDSGMPKDRFSAEMPDATLATLKIQPSEPRDSAVYFCASGFGLAGGSGELFFGEGSRLTVL.

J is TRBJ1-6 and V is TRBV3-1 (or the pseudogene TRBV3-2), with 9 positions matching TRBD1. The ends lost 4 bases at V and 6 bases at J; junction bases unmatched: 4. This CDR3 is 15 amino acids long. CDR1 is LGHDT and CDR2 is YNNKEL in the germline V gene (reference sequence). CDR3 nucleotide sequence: TGTGCCAGCAGCCCCCGACAGGGGGGTAATTCACCCCTCCACTTT. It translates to CASSPRQGGNSPLHF.

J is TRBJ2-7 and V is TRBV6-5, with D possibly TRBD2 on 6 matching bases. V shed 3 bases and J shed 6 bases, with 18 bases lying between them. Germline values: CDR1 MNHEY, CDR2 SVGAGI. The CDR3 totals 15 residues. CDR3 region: CASSYGGTPRGEQYF. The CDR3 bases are TGTGCCAGCAGTTATGGCGGGACCCCAAGGGGCGAGCAGTACTTC.

The CDR3 protein is CATSRNGGNTIYF. CDR3 DNA sequence: TGTGCCACCAGCAGGAACGGTGGAAACACCATATATTTT. The chain has TRBV15 and TRBJ1-3; no definite D call. CDR3 length: 13 amino acids. V was pared by 3 bases and J by 3 bases, with 6 bases between. CDR1 and CDR2 (germline): LNHNV, YYDKDF (reference sequence).

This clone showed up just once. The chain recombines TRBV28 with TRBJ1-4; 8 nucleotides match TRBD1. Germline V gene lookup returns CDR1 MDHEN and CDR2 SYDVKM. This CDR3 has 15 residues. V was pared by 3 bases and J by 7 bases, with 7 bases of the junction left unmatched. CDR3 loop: CASSFTGGLSEKLFF. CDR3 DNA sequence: TGTGCCAGCAGTTTTACAGGGGGTTTAAGTGAAAAACTGTTTTTT.

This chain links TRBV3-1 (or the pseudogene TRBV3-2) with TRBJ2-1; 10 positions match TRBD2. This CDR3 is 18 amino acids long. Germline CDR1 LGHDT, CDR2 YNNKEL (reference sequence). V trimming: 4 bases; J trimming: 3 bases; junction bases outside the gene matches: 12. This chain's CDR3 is CASSRQKSGTSVYNEQFF. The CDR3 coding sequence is TGTGCCAGCAGCCGCCAAAAGTCAGGGACTAGCGTCTACAATGAGCAGTTCTTC.

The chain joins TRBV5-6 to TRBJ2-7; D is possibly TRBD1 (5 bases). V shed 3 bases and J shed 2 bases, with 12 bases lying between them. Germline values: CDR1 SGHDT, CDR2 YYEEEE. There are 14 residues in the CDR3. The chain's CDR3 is CASSSTVLPYEQYF. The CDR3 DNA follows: TGTGCCAGCAGCTCGACAGTACTCCCCTACGAGCAGTACTTC.

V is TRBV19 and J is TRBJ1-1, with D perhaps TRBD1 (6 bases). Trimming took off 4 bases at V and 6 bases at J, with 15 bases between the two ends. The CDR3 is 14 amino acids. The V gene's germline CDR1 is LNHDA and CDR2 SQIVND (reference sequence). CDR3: CASSRGQTRAEAFF. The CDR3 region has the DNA TGTGCCAGTAGTAGAGGACAGACGAGGGCTGAAGCTTTCTTT. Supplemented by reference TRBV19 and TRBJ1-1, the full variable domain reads DGGITQSPKYLFRKEGQNVTLSCEQNLNHDAMYWYRQDPGQGLRLIYYSQIVNDFQKGDIAEGYSVSREKKESFPLTVTSAQKNPTAFYLCASSRGQTRAEAFFGQGTRLTVV.

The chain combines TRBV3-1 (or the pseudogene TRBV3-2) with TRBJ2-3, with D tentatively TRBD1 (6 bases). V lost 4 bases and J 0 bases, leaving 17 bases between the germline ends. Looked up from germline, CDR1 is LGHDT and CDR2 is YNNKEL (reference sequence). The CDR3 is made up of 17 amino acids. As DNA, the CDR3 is TGTGCCAGCAGCCCCCTAGACAGGCCGAGAAGCACAGATACGCAGTATTTT. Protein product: CASSPLDRPRSTDTQYF.

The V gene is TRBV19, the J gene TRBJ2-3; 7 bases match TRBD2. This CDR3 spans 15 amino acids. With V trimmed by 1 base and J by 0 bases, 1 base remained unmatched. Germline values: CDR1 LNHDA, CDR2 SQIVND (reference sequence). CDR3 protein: CASSIGGGSTDTQYF. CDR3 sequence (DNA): TGTGCCAGTAGTATAGGCGGGGGTAGCACAGATACGCAGTATTTT.

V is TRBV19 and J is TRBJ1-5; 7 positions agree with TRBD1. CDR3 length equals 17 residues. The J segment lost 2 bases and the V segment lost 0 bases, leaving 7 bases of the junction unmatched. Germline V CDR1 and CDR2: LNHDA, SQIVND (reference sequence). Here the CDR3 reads CASSIDRGGGGNQPQHF. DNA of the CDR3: TGTGCCAGTAGTATAGATCGAGGGGGCGGCGGCAATCAGCCCCAGCATTTT.